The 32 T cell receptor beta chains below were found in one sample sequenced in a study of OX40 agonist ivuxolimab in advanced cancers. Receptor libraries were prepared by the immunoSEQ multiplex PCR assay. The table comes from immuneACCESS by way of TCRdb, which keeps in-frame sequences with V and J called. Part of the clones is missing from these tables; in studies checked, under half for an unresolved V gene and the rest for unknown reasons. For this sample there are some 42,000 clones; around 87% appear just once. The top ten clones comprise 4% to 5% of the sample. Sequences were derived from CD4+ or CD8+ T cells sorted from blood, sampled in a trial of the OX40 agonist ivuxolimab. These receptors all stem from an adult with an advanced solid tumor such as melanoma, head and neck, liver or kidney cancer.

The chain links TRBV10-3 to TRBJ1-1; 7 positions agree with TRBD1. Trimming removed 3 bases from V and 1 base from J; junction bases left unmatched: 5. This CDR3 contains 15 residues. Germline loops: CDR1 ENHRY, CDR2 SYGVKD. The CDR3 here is CAISEAGTENTEAFF. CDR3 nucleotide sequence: TGTGCCATCAGTGAAGCCGGGACAGAGAACACTGAAGCTTTCTTT.

CDR3 in DNA: TGCGCCAGCAGCTTGGGAGGCAGAGGCACAGATACGCAGTATTTT. This encodes CASSLGGRGTDTQYF. This chain uses TRBV5-1 with TRBJ2-3; D is uncertain. CDR1 and CDR2 (germline): SGHRS, YFSETQ. Deletions cut 0 bases from V and 1 base from J, with 9 bases between. CDR3 length equals 15 residues.

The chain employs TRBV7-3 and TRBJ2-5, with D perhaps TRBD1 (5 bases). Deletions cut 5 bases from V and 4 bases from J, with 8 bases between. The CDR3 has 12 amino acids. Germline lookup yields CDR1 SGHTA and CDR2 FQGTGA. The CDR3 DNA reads TGTGCCAGCAGCCAAGACAGAGAGACCCAGTACTTC. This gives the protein CASSQDRETQYF.

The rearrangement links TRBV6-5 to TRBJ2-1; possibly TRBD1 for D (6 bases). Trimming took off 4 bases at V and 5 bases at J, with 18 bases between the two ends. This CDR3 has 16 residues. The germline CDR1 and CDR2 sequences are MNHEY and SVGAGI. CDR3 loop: CASSSRRGLGDNEQFF. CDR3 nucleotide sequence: TGTGCCAGCAGTTCCCGTAGGGGGTTAGGTGACAATGAGCAGTTCTTC.

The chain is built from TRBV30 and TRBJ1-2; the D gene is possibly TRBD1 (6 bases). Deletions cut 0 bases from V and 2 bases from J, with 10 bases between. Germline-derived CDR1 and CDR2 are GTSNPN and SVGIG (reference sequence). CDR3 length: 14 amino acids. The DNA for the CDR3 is TGTGCCTGGAGTGTACTAGGACAGAACTATGGCTACACCTTC. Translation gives CAWSVLGQNYGYTF.

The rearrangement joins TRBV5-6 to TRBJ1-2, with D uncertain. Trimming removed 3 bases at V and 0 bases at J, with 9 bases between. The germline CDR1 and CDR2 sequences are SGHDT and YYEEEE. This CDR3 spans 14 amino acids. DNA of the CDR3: TGTGCCAGCAGCTCCCAAGGCCCTAACTATGGCTACACCTTC. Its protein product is CASSSQGPNYGYTF. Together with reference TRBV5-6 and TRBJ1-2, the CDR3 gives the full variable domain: DAGVTQSPTHLIKTRGQQVTLRCSPKSGHDTVSWYQQALGQGPQFIFQYYEEEERQRGNFPDRFSGHQFPNYSSELNVNALLLGDSALYLCASSSQGPNYGYTFGSGTRLTVV.

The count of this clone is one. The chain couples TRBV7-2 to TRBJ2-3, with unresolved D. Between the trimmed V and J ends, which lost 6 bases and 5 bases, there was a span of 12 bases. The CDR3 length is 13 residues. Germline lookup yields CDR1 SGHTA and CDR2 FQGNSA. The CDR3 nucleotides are TGTGCCAGCAGAACCTTCTCGGGAGATACGCAGTATTTT. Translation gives CASRTFSGDTQYF.

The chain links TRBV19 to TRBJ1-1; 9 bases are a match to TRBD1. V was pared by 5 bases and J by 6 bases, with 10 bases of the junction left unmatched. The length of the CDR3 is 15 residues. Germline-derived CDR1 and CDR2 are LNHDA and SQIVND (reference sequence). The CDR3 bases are TGTGCCAGTAGTCCCGGACAGGGGCAAAGGGCTGAAGCTTTCTTT. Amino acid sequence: CASSPGQGQRAEAFF.

The chain's CDR3 is CASSTGTSGTTGEQYF. Written as DNA, the CDR3 is TGTGCCAGTAGTACTGGGACTAGCGGGACCACGGGGGAGCAGTACTTC. The chain links TRBV19 to TRBJ2-7; 13 nucleotides agree with TRBD2. The length of the CDR3 is 16 residues. V lost 4 bases to trimming and J lost 7 bases; unmatched junction nucleotides: 10. Germline assignment: CDR1 LNHDA and CDR2 SQIVND (reference sequence).

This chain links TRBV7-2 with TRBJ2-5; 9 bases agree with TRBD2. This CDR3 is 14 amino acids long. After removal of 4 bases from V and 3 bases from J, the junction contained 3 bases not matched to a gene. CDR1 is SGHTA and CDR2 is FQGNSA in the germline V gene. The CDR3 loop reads CASSSGLAEETQYF. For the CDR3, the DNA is TGTGCCAGCAGCTCGGGACTAGCAGAAGAGACCCAGTACTTC.

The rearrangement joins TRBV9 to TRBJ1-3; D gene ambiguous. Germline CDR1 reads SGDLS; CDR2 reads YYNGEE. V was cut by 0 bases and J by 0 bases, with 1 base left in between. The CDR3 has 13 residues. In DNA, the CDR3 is TGTGCCAGCAGCGTAGACTCTGGAAACACCATATATTTT. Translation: CASSVDSGNTIYF. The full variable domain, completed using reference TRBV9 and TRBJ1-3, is DSGVTQTPKHLITATGQRVTLRCSPRSGDLSVYWYQQSLDQGLQFLIQYYNGEERAKGNILERFSAQQFPDLHSELNLSSLELGDSALYFCASSVDSGNTIYFGEGSWLTVV.

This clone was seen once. This CDR3 reads CASSLGLAGETQYF. The CDR3 DNA is TGTGCCAGCAGCTTGGGGCTAGCGGGAGAGACCCAGTACTTC. The chain joins TRBV5-5 to TRBJ2-5, with 8 bases fitting TRBD2. Germline CDR1 SGHKS, CDR2 YYEKEE (reference sequence). V shed 0 bases and J 4 bases; nucleotides not matched to a gene: 2. This CDR3 is built from 14 residues.

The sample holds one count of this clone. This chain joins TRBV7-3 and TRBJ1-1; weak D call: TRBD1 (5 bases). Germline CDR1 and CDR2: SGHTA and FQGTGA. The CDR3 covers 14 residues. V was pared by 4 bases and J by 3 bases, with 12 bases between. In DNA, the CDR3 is TGTGCCAGCAGCTCGACAGTGGCCGACACTGAAGCTTTCTTT. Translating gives CASSSTVADTEAFF.

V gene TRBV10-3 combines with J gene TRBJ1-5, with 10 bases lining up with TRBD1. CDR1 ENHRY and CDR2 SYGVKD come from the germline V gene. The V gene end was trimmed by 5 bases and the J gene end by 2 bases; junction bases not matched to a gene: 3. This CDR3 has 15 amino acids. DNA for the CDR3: TGTGCCATCAGTCCGGGGACAGGGGGCAATCAGCCCCAGCATTTT. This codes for CAISPGTGGNQPQHF.

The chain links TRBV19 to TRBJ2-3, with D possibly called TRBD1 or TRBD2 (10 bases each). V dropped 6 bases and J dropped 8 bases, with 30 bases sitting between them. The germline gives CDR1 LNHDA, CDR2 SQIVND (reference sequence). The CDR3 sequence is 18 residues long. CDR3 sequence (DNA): TGTGCCAGTAGAGCCGGGACAGGGGTTCTAGCGGGAGCAGGTACGCAGTATTTT. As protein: CASRAGTGVLAGAGTQYF.

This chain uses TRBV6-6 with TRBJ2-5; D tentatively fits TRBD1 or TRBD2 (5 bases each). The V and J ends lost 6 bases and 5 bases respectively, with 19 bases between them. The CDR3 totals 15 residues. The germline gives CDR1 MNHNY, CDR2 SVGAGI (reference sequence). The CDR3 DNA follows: TGTGCCAGCAGAGACTCCGGGACGCCCGCCGAGACCCAGTACTTC. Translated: CASRDSGTPAETQYF.

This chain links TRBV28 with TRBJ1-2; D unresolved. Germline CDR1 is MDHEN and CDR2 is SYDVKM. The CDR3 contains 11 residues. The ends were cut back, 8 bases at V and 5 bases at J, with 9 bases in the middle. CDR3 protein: CASRNGYGYTF. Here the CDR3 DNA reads TGTGCCAGCCGCAACGGTTATGGCTACACCTTC.

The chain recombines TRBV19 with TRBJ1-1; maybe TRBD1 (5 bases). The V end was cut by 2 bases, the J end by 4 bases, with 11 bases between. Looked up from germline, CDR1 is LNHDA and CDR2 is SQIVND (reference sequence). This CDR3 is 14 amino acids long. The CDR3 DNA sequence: TGTGCCAGTAGTATAAGTAAGGGGCGCACTGAAGCTTTCTTT. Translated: CASSISKGRTEAFF. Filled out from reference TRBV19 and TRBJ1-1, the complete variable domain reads DGGITQSPKYLFRKEGQNVTLSCEQNLNHDAMYWYRQDPGQGLRLIYYSQIVNDFQKGDIAEGYSVSREKKESFPLTVTSAQKNPTAFYLCASSISKGRTEAFFGQGTRLTVV.

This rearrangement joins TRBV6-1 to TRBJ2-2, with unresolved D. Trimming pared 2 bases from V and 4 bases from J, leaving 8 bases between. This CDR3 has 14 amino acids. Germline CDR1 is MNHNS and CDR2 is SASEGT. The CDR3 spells CASSESGFTGELFF. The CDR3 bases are TGTGCCAGCAGTGAATCTGGCTTCACCGGGGAGCTGTTTTTT.

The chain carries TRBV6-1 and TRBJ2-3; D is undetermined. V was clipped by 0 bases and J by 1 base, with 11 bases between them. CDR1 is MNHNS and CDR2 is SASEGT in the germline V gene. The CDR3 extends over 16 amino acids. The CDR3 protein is CASSEAKALGTDTQYF. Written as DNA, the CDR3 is TGTGCCAGCAGTGAAGCGAAAGCGTTAGGCACAGATACGCAGTATTTT.

This CDR3 reads CASSLVRGVNTEAFF. CDR3 bases: TGTGCCAGCAGCTTAGTACGAGGAGTGAACACTGAAGCTTTCTTT. The genes are TRBV7-2 and TRBJ1-1; no definite D call. Trimming left V 1 base short and J 0 bases short, with 9 bases between. Germline V lookup: CDR1 SGHTA, CDR2 FQGNSA. There are 15 residues in the CDR3.

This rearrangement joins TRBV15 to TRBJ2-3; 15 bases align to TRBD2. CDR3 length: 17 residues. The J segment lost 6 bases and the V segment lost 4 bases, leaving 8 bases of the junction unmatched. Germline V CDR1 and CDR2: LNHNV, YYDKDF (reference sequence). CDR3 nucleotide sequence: TGTGCCACCAGCAATGGACTAGCGGGGGGGCCTTTGGATACGCAGTATTTT. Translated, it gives CATSNGLAGGPLDTQYF.

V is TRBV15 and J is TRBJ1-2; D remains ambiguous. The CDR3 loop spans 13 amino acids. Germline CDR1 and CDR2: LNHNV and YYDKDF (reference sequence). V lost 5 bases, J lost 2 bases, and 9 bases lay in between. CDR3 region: CATSGQSNYGYTF. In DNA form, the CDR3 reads TGTGCCACCAGCGGGCAGTCGAACTATGGCTACACCTTC.

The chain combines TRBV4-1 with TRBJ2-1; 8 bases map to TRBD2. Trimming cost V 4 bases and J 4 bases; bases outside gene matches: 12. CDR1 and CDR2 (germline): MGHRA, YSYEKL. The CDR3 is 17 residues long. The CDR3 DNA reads TGCGCCAGCAGCCCTTCCTCCGGGACTAGTATTTACAATGAGCAGTTCTTC. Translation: CASSPSSGTSIYNEQFF.

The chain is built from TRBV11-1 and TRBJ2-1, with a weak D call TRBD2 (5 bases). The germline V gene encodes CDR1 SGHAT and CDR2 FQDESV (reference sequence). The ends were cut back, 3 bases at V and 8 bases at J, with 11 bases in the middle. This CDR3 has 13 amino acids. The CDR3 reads CASSFGIDYEQFF. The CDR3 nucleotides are TGTGCCAGCAGCTTCGGGATTGACTATGAGCAGTTCTTC.

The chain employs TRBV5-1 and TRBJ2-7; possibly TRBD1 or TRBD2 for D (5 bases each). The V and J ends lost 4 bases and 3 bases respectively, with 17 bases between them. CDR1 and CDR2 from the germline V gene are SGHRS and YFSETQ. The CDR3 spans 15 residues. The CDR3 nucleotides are TGCGCCAGCAGCCCGGGGACCCTGGTCGGCTACGAGCAGTACTTC. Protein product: CASSPGTLVGYEQYF.

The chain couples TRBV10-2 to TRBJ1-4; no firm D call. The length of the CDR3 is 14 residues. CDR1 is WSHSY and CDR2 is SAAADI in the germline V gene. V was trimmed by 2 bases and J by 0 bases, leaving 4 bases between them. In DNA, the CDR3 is TGCGCCAGCAGTGAGCGGACAACTAATGAAAAACTGTTTTTT. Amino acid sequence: CASSERTTNEKLFF.

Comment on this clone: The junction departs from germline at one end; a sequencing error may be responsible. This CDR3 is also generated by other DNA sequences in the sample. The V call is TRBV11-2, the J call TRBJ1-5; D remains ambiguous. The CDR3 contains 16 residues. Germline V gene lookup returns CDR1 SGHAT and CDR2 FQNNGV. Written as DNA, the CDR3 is TGTGCCAGCAGCCCAAGTAGGAGCAGTACCAATCAGCCCCAACATTTT. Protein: CASSPSRSSTNQPQHF.

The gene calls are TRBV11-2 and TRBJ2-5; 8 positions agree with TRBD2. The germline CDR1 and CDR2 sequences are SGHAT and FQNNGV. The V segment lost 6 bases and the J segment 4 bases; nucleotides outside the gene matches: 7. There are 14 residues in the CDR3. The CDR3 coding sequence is TGTGCCAGCAGTAACGCGGGGGGAGGAGAGACCCAGTACTTC. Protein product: CASSNAGGGETQYF.

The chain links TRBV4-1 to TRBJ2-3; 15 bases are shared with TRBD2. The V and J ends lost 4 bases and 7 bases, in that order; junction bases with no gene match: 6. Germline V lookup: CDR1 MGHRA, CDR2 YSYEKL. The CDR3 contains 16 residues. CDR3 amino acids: CASSPTGTSGGHTQYF. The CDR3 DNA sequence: TGCGCCAGCAGCCCAACCGGGACTAGCGGGGGGCATACGCAGTATTTT.

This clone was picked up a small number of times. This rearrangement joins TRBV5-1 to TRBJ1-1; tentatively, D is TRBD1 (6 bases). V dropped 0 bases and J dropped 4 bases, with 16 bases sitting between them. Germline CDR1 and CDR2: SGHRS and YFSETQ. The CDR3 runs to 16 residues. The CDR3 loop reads CASSLGEGGFGTEAFF. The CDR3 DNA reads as TGCGCCAGCAGCTTGGGGGAGGGGGGCTTTGGCACTGAAGCTTTCTTT.

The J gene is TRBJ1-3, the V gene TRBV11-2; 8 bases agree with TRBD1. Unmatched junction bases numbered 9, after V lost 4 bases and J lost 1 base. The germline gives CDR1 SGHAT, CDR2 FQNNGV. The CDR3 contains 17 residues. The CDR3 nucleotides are TGTGCCAGCAGCTCTGAGGGTCAGGGGGCTTCTGGAAACACCATATATTTT. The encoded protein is CASSSEGQGASGNTIYF.